The rows below give T cell receptor beta chains drawn from one sample of a study of cytomegalovirus exposure and HLA in healthy donors. Sequencing was performed with immunoSEQ multiplex PCR; in TCRdb, only in-frame clones are kept and a portion is missing. The sample has over 150,000 clones; about 86% are singletons. The sample taken for sequencing was PBMCs. The receptors derive from a woman younger than 30 in good health and CMV-seropositive. Both conserved end residues are part of each CDR3. The D gene is left open where the match is weak. Expanded clones get a size class; other rows say once, few or many, or leave the size out.

v_call: TRBV5-5; d_call: NA; clone_size: NA; j_call: TRBJ2-3; cdr3_nt: TGTGCCAGCAGCTTCGGGACTTGGGGCACAGATACGCAGTATTTT; cdr3_aa: CASSFGTWGTDTQYF
v_call: TRBV13; d_call: TRBD1; clone_size: NA; j_call: TRBJ2-2; cdr3_nt: TGTGCCAGCAGCCCGACAGGGACGGGCGGGGAGCTGTTTTTT; cdr3_aa: CASSPTGTGGELFF
v_call: TRBV2; d_call: NA; clone_size: NA; j_call: TRBJ2-7; cdr3_nt: TGTGCCAGCAGTGTTAATATAGTGAGTTACGAGCAGTACTTC; cdr3_aa: CASSVNIVSYEQYF
v_call: TRBV6-6; d_call: NA; clone_size: NA; j_call: TRBJ2-4; cdr3_nt: TGTGCCAGCAGTTACCCGGGAGCGGGTAACATTCAGTACTTC; cdr3_aa: CASSYPGAGNIQYF
v_call: TRBV7-6; d_call: TRBD2; clone_size: NA; j_call: TRBJ2-2; cdr3_nt: TGTGCCAGCAGCCCAGCGGGGGGCGGCACCGGGGAGCTGTTTTTT; cdr3_aa: CASSPAGGGTGELFF
v_call: TRBV6-5; d_call: NA; clone_size: few; j_call: TRBJ2-2; cdr3_nt: TGTGCCAGCAGGGACAGTAACACCGGGGAGCTGTTTTTT; cdr3_aa: CASRDSNTGELFF
v_call: TRBV7-9; d_call: TRBD2; clone_size: NA; j_call: TRBJ2-7; cdr3_nt: TGTGCCAGCAGCCCGAAGCGGGGGAGAATCTACGAGCAGTACTTC; cdr3_aa: CASSPKRGRIYEQYF
v_call: TRBV6-1; d_call: TRBD1; clone_size: NA; j_call: TRBJ1-1; cdr3_nt: TGTGCGGGGGGACAGGGGGCAATCGGCACTGAAGCTTTCTTT; cdr3_aa: CAGGQGAIGTEAFF
v_call: TRBV13; d_call: TRBD1; clone_size: NA; j_call: TRBJ1-4; cdr3_nt: TGTGCCAGCAGTCAACGGGACAGGGGAGACGAAAAACTGTTTTTT; cdr3_aa: CASSQRDRGDEKLFF
v_call: TRBV11-2; d_call: NA; clone_size: few; j_call: TRBJ2-1; cdr3_nt: TGTGCCAGCAGCCCCCCGCGAATTAATGAGCAGTTCTTC; cdr3_aa: CASSPPRINEQFF
v_call: TRBV6-5; d_call: TRBD2; clone_size: NA; j_call: TRBJ2-3; cdr3_nt: TGTGCCAGCAGTAGGGCGGGGGGGCCCGCAGATACGCAGTATTTT; cdr3_aa: CASSRAGGPADTQYF
v_call: TRBV7-8; d_call: NA; clone_size: NA; j_call: TRBJ1-4; cdr3_nt: TGTGCCAGCAGCCTGACAGAGGCTAATGAAAAACTGTTTTTT; cdr3_aa: CASSLTEANEKLFF
v_call: TRBV6-1; d_call: NA; clone_size: NA; j_call: TRBJ2-3; cdr3_nt: TGTGCCAGCAGATACCCAGGGGTGGATACGCAGTATTTT; cdr3_aa: CASRYPGVDTQYF
v_call: TRBV19; d_call: NA; clone_size: NA; j_call: TRBJ2-1; cdr3_nt: TGTGCCAGTAGTATGTATAGCTCCTACAATGAGCAGTTCTTC; cdr3_aa: CASSMYSSYNEQFF
v_call: TRBV4-1; d_call: NA; clone_size: NA; j_call: TRBJ1-6; cdr3_nt: TGCGCCAGCAGTTCGCAAACCGGGGGGCGTGGGAATTCACCCCTCCACTTT; cdr3_aa: CASSSQTGGRGNSPLHF